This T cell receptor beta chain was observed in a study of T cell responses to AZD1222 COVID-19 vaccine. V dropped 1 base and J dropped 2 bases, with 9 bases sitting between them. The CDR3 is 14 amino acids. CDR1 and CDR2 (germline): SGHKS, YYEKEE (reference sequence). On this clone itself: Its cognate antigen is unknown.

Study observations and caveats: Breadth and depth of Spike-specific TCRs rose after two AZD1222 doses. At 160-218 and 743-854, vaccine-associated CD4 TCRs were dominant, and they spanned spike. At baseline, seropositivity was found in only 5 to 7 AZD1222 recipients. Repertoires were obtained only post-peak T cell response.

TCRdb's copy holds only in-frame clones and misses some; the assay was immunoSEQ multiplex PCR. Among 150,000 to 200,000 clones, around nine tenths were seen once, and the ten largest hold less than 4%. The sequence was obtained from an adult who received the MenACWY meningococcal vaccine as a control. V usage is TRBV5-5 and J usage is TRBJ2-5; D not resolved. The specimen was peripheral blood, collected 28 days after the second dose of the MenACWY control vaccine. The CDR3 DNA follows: TGTGCCAGCAGCTTGCGGCTCCAACAAGAGACCCAGTACTTC. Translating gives CASSLRLQQETQYF.